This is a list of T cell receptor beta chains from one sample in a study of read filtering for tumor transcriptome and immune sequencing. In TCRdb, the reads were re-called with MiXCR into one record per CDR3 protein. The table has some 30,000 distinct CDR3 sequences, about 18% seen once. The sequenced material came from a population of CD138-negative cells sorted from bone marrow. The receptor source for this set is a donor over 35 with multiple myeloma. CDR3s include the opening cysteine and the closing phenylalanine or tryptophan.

CDR3: CASSLEIGYTGELFF
J: TRBJ2-2
V: TRBV7-9

CDR3: CSASPGGRNIQYF
J: TRBJ2-4
V: TRBV20-1

CDR3: CASSLGAGRSPDTQYF
J: TRBJ2-3
V: TRBV5-1

CDR3: CASSPGQGNSPLHF
J: TRBJ1-6
V: TRBV3-1

CDR3: CASSPLRDQPQHF
J: TRBJ1-5
V: TRBV18

CDR3: CASSVTSGNNEQFF
J: TRBJ2-1
V: TRBV5-1

CDR3: CSAPWTGSTDTQYF
J: TRBJ2-3
V: TRBV20-1

CDR3: CASRAGQGAWETQYF
J: TRBJ2-5
V: TRBV19

CDR3: CASNTGLTPYEQYF
J: TRBJ2-7
V: TRBV28

CDR3: CASSPRGLQETQYF
J: TRBJ2-5
V: TRBV4-1

CDR3: CSVDREGDQYF
J: TRBJ2-7
V: TRBV29-1

CDR3: CASSLAGSTNEKLFF
J: TRBJ1-4
V: TRBV5-1

CDR3: CSADWGLAGASDTQYF
J: TRBJ2-3
V: TRBV20-1

CDR3: CSAWTLSSYEQYF
J: TRBJ2-7
V: TRBV20-1

CDR3: CASSPPGGRETQYF
J: TRBJ2-5
V: TRBV3-1

CDR3: CSADGLAESGPDTQYF
J: TRBJ2-3
V: TRBV20-1

CDR3: CASSLQGGLYEQYF
J: TRBJ2-7
V: TRBV12-3/TRBV12-4

CDR3: CASRPGLASGSYEQYF
J: TRBJ2-7
V: TRBV12-3/TRBV12-4

CDR3: CSISETDRAASTDTQYF
J: TRBJ2-3
V: TRBV10-3

CDR3: CASSILAGNYNEQFF
J: TRBJ2-1
V: TRBV5-7

CDR3: CASSWGLGEQFF
J: TRBJ2-1
V: TRBV12-3/TRBV12-4

CDR3: CASSPLGGSPDAEQFF
J: TRBJ2-1
V: TRBV5-1

CDR3: CASSPGLAGEGSGELFF
J: TRBJ2-2
V: TRBV19

CDR3: CSAIEGWYYGYTF
J: TRBJ1-2
V: TRBV20-1

CDR3: CASSLFGGGYEKLFF
J: TRBJ1-4
V: TRBV5-6

CDR3: CASSLGWRSYGYTF
J: TRBJ1-2
V: TRBV7-9

CDR3: CASSTPGRGGRTDTQYF
J: TRBJ2-3
V: TRBV7-9

CDR3: CASSLQGEDTDTQYF
J: TRBJ2-3
V: TRBV5-4

CDR3: CSARIKEVVNTQYF
J: TRBJ2-3
V: TRBV20-1

CDR3: CAWSVSRTDTQYF
J: TRBJ2-3
V: TRBV30